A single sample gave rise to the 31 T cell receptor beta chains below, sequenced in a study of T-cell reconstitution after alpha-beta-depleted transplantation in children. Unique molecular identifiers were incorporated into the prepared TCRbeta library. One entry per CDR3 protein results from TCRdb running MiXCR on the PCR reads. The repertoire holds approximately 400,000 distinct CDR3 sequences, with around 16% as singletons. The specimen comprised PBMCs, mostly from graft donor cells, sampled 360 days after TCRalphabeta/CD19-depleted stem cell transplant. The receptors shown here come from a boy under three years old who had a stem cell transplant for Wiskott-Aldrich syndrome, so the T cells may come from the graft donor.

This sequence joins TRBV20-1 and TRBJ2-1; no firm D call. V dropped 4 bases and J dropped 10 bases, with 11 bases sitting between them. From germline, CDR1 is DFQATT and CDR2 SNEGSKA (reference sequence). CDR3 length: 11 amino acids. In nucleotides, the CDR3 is TGCAGTGCTACGTTAAATGGGGAGCAGTTCTTC. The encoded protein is CSATLNGEQFF.

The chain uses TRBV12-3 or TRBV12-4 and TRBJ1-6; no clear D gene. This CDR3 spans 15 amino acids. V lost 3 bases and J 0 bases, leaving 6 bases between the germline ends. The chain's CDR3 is CASSLVGSYNSPLHF. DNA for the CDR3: TGTGCCAGCAGTTTGGTTGGCTCCTATAATTCACCCCTCCACTTT.

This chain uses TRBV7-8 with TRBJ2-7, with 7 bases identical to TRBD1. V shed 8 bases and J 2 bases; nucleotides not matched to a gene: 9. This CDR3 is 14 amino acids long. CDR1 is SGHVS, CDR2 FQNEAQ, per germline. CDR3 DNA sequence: TGTGCCAGCTGTGACAGGGTAGGGACCTACGAGCAGTACTTC. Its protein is CASCDRVGTYEQYF.

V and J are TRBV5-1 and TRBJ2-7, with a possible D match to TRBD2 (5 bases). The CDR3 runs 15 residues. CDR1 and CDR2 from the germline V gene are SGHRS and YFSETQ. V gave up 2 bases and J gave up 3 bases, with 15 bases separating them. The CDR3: CASSFMVGLHYEQYF. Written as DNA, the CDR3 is TGCGCCAGCAGCTTCATGGTCGGACTTCACTACGAGCAGTACTTC.

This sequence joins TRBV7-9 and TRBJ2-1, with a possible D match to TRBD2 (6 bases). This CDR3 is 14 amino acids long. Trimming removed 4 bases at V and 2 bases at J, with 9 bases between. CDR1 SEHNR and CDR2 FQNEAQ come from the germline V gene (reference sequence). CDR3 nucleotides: TGTGCCAGCAGCTCGGGGGTTCCCTACAATGAGCAGTTCTTC. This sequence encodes CASSSGVPYNEQFF.

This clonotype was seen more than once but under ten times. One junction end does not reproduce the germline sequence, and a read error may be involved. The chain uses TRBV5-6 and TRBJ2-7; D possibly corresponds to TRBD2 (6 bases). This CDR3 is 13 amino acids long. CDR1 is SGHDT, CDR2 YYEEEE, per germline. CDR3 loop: CASSSGTYYQQYF. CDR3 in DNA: TGTGCCAGCAGCTCCGGGACTTACTACCAGCAGTACTTC.

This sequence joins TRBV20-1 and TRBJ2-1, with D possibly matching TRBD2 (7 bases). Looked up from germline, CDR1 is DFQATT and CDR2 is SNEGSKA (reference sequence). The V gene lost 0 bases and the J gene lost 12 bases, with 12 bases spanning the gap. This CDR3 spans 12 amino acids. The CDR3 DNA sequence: TGCAGTGCTAGAGAAGGGGGGGACGCGCAGTTCTTC. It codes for CSAREGGDAQFF.

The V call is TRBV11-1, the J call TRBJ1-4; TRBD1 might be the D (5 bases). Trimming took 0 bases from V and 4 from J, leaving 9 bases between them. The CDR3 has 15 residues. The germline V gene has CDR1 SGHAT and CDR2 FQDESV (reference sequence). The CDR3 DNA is TGTGCCAGCAGCTTAGCGGCAGGGATTAATGAAAAACTGTTTTTT. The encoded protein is CASSLAAGINEKLFF. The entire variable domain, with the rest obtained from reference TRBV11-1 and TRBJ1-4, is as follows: EAEVAQSPRYKITEKSQAVAFWCDPISGHATLYWYRQILGQGPELLVQFQDESVVDDSQLPKDRFSAERLKGVDSTLKIQPAELGDSAMYLCASSLAAGINEKLFFGSGTQLSVL.

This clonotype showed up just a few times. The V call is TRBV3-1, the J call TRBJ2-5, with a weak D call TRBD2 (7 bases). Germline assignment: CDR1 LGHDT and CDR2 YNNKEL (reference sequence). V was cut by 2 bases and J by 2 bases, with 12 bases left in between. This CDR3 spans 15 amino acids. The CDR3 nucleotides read TGTGCCAGCAGCCAACTAGGGGGGGCACAAGAGACCCAGTACTTC. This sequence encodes CASSQLGGAQETQYF.

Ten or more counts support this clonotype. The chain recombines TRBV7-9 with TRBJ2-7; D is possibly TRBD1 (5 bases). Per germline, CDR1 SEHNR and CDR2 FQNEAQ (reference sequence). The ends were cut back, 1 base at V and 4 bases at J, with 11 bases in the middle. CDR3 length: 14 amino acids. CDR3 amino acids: CASSLGAGIYEQYF. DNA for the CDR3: TGTGCCAGCAGCTTAGGGGCAGGGATTTACGAGCAGTACTTC.

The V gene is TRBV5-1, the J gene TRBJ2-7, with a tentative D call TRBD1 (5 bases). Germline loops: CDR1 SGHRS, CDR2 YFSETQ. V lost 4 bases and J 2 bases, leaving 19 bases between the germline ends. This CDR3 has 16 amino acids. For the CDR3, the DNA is TGCGCCAGCAGCCTCCGCCCAGGGAAAACTACCTACGAGCAGTACTTC. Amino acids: CASSLRPGKTTYEQYF. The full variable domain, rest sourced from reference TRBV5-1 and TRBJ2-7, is KAGVTQTPRYLIKTRGQQVTLSCSPISGHRSVSWYQQTPGQGLQFLFEYFSETQRNKGNFPGRFSGRQFSNSRSEMNVSTLELGDSALYLCASSLRPGKTTYEQYFGPGTRLTVT.

CDR3 DNA: TGTGCCAGCAGGGAGGCTAGCGGGAGTCTTGAGCAGTTCTTC. Amino acids: CASREASGSLEQFF. The rearrangement joins TRBV2 to TRBJ2-1, with 10 nucleotides matching TRBD2. Trimming cost V 6 bases and J 9 bases; bases outside gene matches: 8. Germline V gene sequence: CDR1 SNHLY, CDR2 FYNNEI. The CDR3 runs 14 residues.

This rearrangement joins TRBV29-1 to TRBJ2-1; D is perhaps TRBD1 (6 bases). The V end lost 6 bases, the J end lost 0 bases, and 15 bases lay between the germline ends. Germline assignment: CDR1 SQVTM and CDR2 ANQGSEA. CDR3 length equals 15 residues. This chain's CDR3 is CSVLSGTFSYNEQFF. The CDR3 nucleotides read TGCAGCGTCCTCTCCGGGACATTCTCCTACAATGAGCAGTTCTTC.

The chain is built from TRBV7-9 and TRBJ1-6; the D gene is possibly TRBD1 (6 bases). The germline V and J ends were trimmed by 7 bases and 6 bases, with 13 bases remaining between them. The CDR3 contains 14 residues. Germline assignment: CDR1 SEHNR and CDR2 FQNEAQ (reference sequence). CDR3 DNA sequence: TGTGCCAGCACCCCGGGACACCGTAATTCACCCCTCCACTTT. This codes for CASTPGHRNSPLHF.

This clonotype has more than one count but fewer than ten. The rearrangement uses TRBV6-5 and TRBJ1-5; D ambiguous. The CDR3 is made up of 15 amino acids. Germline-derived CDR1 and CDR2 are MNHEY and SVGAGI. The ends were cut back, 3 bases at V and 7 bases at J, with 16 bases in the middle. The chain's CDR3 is CASSYSRIPGQPQHF. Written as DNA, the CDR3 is TGTGCCAGCAGTTATTCTCGGATTCCGGGGCAGCCCCAGCATTTT.

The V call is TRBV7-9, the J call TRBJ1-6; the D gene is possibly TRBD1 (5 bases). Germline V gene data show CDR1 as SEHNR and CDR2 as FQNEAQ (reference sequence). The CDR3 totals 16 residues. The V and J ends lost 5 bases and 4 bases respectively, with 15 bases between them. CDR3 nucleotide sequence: TGTGCCAGCAGCCGGACACCTATTCGTTATAATTCACCCCTCCACTTT. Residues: CASSRTPIRYNSPLHF.

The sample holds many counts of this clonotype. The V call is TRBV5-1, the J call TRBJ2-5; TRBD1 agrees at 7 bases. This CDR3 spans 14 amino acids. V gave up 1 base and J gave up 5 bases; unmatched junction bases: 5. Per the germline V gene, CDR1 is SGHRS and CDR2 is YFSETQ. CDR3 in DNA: TGCGCCAGCAGCTTGAAGACAGGGCCGGAGACCCAGTACTTC. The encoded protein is CASSLKTGPETQYF.

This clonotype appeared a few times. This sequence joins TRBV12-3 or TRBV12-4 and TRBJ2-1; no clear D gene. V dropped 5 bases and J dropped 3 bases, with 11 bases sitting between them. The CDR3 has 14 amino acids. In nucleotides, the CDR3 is TGTGCCAGCAGTATCCTAGGTGGCTACAATGAGCAGTTCTTC. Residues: CASSILGGYNEQFF.

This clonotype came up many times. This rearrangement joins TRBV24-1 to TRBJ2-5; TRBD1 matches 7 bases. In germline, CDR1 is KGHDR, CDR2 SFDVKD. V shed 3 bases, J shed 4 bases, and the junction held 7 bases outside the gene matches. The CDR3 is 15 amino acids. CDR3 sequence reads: CATSDPTGPGETQYF. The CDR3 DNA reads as TGTGCCACCAGTGATCCGACAGGGCCCGGAGAGACCCAGTACTTC.

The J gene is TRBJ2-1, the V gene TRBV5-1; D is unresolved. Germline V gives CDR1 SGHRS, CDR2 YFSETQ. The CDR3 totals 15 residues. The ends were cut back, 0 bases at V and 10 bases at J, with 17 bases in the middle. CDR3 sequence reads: CASSLGLVGYGEQFF. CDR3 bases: TGCGCCAGCAGCTTGGGGCTAGTCGGGTATGGCGAGCAGTTCTTC.

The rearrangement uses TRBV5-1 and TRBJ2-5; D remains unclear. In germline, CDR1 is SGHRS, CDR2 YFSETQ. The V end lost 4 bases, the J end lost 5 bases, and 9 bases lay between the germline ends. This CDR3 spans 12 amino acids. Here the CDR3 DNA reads TGCGCCAGCAGCCAGTTTGGGGAGACCCAGTACTTC. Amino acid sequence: CASSQFGETQYF.

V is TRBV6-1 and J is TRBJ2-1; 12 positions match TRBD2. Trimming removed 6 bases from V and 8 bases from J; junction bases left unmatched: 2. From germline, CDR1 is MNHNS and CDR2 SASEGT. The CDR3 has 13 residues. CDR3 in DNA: TGTGCCAGCAGGACTAGCGGGAGTTATGAGCAGTTCTTC. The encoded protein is CASRTSGSYEQFF.

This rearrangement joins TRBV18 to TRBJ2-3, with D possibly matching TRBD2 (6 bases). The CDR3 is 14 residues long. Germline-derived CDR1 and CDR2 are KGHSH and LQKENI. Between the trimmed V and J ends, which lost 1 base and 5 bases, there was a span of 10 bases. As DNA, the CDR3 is TGTGCCAGCTCACCACGGAGGGGCGGAGATACGCAGTATTTT. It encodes CASSPRRGGDTQYF.

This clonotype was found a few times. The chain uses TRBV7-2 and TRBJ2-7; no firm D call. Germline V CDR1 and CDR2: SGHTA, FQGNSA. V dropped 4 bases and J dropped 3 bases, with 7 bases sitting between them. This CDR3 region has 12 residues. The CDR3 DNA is TGTGCCAGCAGCTCCCTTAACTACGAGCAGTACTTC. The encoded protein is CASSSLNYEQYF.

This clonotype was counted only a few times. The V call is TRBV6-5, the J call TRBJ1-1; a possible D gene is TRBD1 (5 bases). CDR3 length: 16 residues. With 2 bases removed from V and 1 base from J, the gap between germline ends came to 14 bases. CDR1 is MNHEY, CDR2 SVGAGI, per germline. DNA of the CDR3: TGTGCCAGCAGTTACGGTAGGGTCGGGGGGAACACTGAAGCTTTCTTT. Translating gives CASSYGRVGGNTEAFF.

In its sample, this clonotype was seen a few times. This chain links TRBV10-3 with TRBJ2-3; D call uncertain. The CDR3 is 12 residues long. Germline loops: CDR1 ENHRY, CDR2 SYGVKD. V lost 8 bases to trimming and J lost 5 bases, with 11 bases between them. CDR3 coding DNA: TGTGCCATCGGATCTCCAGGAGATACGCAGTATTTT. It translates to CAIGSPGDTQYF.

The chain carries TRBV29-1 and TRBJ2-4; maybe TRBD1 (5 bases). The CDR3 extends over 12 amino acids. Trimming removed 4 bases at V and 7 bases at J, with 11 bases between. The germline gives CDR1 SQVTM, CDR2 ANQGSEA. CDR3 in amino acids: CSVVSNRNIQYF. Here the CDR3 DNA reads TGCAGCGTTGTGTCAAACAGGAACATTCAGTACTTC.

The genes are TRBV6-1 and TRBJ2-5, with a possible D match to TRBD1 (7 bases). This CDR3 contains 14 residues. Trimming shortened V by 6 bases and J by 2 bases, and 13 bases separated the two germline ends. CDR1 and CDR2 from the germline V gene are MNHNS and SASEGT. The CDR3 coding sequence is TGTGCCAGCAGGCGCAGGGGGGTACAAGAGACCCAGTACTTC. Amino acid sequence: CASRRRGVQETQYF.

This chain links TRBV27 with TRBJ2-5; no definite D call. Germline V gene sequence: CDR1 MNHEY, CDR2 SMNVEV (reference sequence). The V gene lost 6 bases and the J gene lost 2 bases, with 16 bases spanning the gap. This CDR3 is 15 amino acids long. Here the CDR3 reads CASRESRNPQETQYF. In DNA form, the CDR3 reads TGTGCCAGCAGGGAAAGTAGAAATCCACAAGAGACCCAGTACTTC.

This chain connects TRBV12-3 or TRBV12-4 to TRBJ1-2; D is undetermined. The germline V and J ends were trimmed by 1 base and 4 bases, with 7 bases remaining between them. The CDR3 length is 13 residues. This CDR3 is CASSLDRSYGYTF. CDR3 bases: TGTGCCAGCAGTTTAGATAGGAGCTATGGCTACACCTTC.

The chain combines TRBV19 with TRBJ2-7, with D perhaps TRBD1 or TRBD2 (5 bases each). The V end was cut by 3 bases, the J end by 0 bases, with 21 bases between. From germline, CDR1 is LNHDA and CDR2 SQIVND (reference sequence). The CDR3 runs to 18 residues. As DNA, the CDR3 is TGTGCCAGTAGTATCGCTCTAGTGGGACGGGCAGCCTCCTACGAGCAGTACTTC. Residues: CASSIALVGRAASYEQYF.